Listed below are T cell receptor beta chains from one sample, sequenced in a study of tumor and adjacent non-tumor tissue in lung cancer. TCRdb independently ran MiXCR on the multiplex PCR reads; one entry per CDR3 protein. The table records 90,000 to 130,000 distinct CDR3 sequences, approximately 87% of them present only once. The sequencing input was lung tumor tissue. The receptor source for this set is a man aged 70 or older with non-small cell lung cancer. The CDR3 runs from the conserved cysteine through the conserved F or W. Each record gives: clone size, D gene, V gene, J gene, CDR3 protein, CDR3 DNA. The D gene is left open where the match is weak. The size of a clone is reported for some rows only, either as once, few or many, or as a class for expanded clones.

.	.	TRBV4-3	TRBJ2-4	CASNPKTDFKNIQYF	TGTGCCAGCAACCCAAAGACGGATTTCAAAAACATTCAGTACTTC
.	.	TRBV6-1	TRBJ2-1	CASTRNAGFNNEQSF	TGTGCCAGCACGCGTAACGCGGGCTTCAACAATGAACAGTCCTTC
.	TRBD1	TRBV11-2	TRBJ2-7	CASSDLGQGNPYEQYF	TGTGCCAGCAGCGACTTGGGACAGGGTAATCCCTACGAGCAGTACTTC
.	.	TRBV5-5	TRBJ1-2	CVSRPLEGANYGYTF	TGTGTTAGCAGACCCCTAGAAGGAGCTAACTATGGCTACACCTTC
.	.	TRBV6-5	TRBJ1-6	CASSYSDGKNSPLRF	TGTGCCAGTAGTTATTCCGACGGTAAAAATTCACCCCTCCGTTTT
.	.	TRBV11-2	TRBJ2-5	CASSLEDQDPETQYF	TGTGCCAGCAGCTTAGAAGATCAGGACCCAGAGACCCAATACTTC
.	TRBD1	TRBV4-2	TRBJ1-1	CASNRDRGQGARNTQAFF	TGTGCCAGCAACCGAGATCGGGGACAGGGGGCCCGGAACACTCAAGCTTTCTTT
.	.	TRBV29-1	TRBJ2-1	CSVEGVPYRDYNAPFF	TGCAGCGTTGAGGGAGTCCCCTATCGGGATTACAATGCGCCGTTCTTC
.	.	TRBV4-2	TRBJ1-5	CACSLQGAGDQSQHF	TGTGCCTGCAGCCTTCAAGGGGCAGGGGATCAGTCCCAGCATTTT
.	TRBD2	TRBV2	TRBJ2-1	CARLASGGQTYEHFF	TGTGCCAGGCTCGCGAGCGGGGGGCAAACATATGAGCACTTCTTC
.	TRBD1	TRBV29-1	TRBJ1-6	CCVGQGNYNSPLHF	TGCTGCGTCGGACAGGGGAATTATAATTCACCCCTCCACTTT
.	TRBD2	TRBV29-1	TRBJ2-2	CSADVAGCTGELFF	TGCAGCGCTGACGTAGCGGGATGCACCGGCGAGCTGTTTTTT
once	TRBD2	TRBV11-3	TRBJ2-1	CTSSLLGTSGDYDEQFF	TGTACCAGCAGCCTCCTAGGAACTAGCGGGGACTACGATGAGCAGTTCTTC
.	.	TRBV10-3	TRBJ2-2	CAITGRAATGTGKLFF	TGTGCCATCACTGGGCGGGCTGCCACGGGTACCGGGAAGCTGTTTTTT
.	.	TRBV29-1	TRBJ1-2	CSVEDPREGLGGCTF	TGCAGCGTTGAAGACCCCCGGGAGGGCTTAGGCGGCTGCACCTTC
many	TRBD1	TRBV6-1	TRBJ1-4	CASSVGQGNEKLFF	TGTGCCAGCAGTGTAGGACAGGGGAATGAAAAACTGTTTTTT
.	.	TRBV28	TRBJ1-6	CARMPYSPLHF	TGTGCCAGGATGCCTTACTCACCCCTCCACTTT
.	TRBD2	TRBV6-5	TRBJ2-7	CTSGYQPSGSTGSYEQYF	TGTACCAGCGGTTACCAACCAAGCGGGAGTACCGGGTCCTACGAGCAGTACTTC